This record looks at one T cell receptor beta chain sequence and its context. V was shortened by 3 bases and J by 4 bases, with 10 bases between the two germline ends. The germline CDR1 and CDR2 sequences are MDHEN and SYDVKM. The CDR3 extends over 13 amino acids. Profiled with immunoSEQ multiplex PCR; TCRdb holds only in-frame clones, not every one. The data show more than 9,500 clones, around 70% seen once. The data derive from a study of T cells after somatic rescue of genetic block. The chain combines TRBV28 with TRBJ2-7, with TRBD2 as a possible D gene (5 bases). The TCR sequence derives from a boy aged 5-17 years. The material sequenced was peripheral blood mononuclear cells (PBMCs). The CDR3 loop reads CASSLSGGYEQYF. CDR3 DNA sequence: TGTGCCAGCAGTTTGAGCGGAGGATACGAGCAGTACTTC.